This TCR beta chain was sequenced for a study of technical replicates of blood from several donors. V lost 4 bases, J lost 0 bases, and 14 bases lay in between. Germline loops: CDR1 MNHEY, CDR2 SVGAGI. The CDR3 consists of 16 residues. Data came from immunoSEQ multiplex PCR; TCRdb stores just in-frame clones and leaves some out. The repertoire includes around 30,000 clones, approximately 94% of them detected once, and under 5% sits in the top ten. The sequenced sample consisted of PBMCs. V gene TRBV6-5 combines with J gene TRBJ2-3; tentative D call: TRBD2 (5 bases). This TCR derives from a human donor in good health. Some clones in this sample may be carry-over from other donors' samples. The CDR3 is CASSSGTGISTDTQYF. The CDR3 coding sequence is TGTGCCAGCAGTTCGGGCACGGGAATTAGCACAGATACGCAGTATTTT.